The 28 T cell receptor beta chains below were found in one sample sequenced in a study of Tregs in tolerant kidney transplant recipients. Profiling relied on immunoSEQ multiplex PCR, and the TCRdb table lists in-frame clones only, not all of them. The data hold about 100,000 clones, with 90% observed a single time. Source: CD4+ T cells from blood, taken before the transplant. These TCRs come from a human donor who received a combined kidney and bone marrow transplant.

The chain is built from TRBV5-1 and TRBJ2-2; TRBD1 is a possible D gene (6 bases). The CDR3 runs to 15 residues. V was trimmed by 3 bases and J by 1 base, leaving 10 bases between them. Germline CDR1 and CDR2: SGHRS and YFSETQ. In DNA, the CDR3 is TGCGCCAGCAGCTGGACAGCTAAGAACACCGGGGAGCTGTTTTTT. This sequence encodes CASSWTAKNTGELFF.

This clone has just a few counts. V is TRBV30 and J is TRBJ1-1, with 8 bases fitting TRBD1. Germline CDR1 and CDR2: GTSNPN and SVGIG (reference sequence). The CDR3 sequence is 13 residues long. V lost 3 bases and J lost 5; bases outside the gene matches: 5. The CDR3 DNA reads as TGTGCCTGGAGGGGGACAGGACGAACTGAAGCTTTCTTT. Protein: CAWRGTGRTEAFF.

The chain links TRBV19 to TRBJ1-2; 9 positions agree with TRBD1. The CDR3 consists of 12 residues. V shed 6 bases and J 6 bases; nucleotides not matched to a gene: 2. CDR1 and CDR2 (germline): LNHDA, SQIVND (reference sequence). In DNA, the CDR3 is TGTGCCAGTAGACGGGACAGGGATGGCTACACCTTC. It specifies CASRRDRDGYTF.

V is TRBV28 and J is TRBJ2-7; 11 bases align to TRBD2. Germline V lookup: CDR1 MDHEN, CDR2 SYDVKM. The CDR3 consists of 14 residues. Unmatched junction bases numbered 9, after V lost 9 bases and J lost 5 bases. CDR3: CASFLSGRADEQYF. The CDR3 DNA is TGTGCCAGTTTTCTTAGCGGGAGGGCCGACGAGCAGTACTTC.

The CDR3 DNA sequence: TGTGCCAGCAGTCTAGACAGGGGAGGGACTGAAGCTTTCTTT. It yields the protein CASSLDRGGTEAFF. This sequence joins TRBV6-6 and TRBJ1-1; 8 nucleotides align to TRBD1. The V gene end was trimmed by 5 bases and the J gene end by 5 bases; junction bases not matched to a gene: 7. Germline CDR1 and CDR2: MNHNY and SVGAGI (reference sequence). There are 14 residues in the CDR3.

The chain carries TRBV15 and TRBJ2-7; D call uncertain. Germline V CDR1 and CDR2: LNHNV, YYDKDF (reference sequence). The CDR3 length is 15 residues. Trimming took 1 base from V and 0 from J, leaving 10 bases between them. The CDR3 region has the DNA TGTGCCACCAGCAGAGGCGGCATGAGCTCCTACGAGCAGTACTTC. Its protein is CATSRGGMSSYEQYF.

The chain carries TRBV6-6 and TRBJ1-5; D possibly corresponds to TRBD1 (6 bases). The CDR3 runs 16 residues. From germline, CDR1 is MNHNY and CDR2 SVGAGI (reference sequence). V was pared by 7 bases and J by 0 bases, with 16 bases between. CDR3 region: CASISSQGASNQPQHF. CDR3 DNA: TGTGCCAGCATCTCCTCACAGGGCGCTAGCAATCAGCCCCAGCATTTT.

In this sample, this clone turned up a few times. This rearrangement joins TRBV18 to TRBJ1-5; tentatively, D is TRBD1 (5 bases). V was clipped by 0 bases and J by 7 bases, with 13 bases between them. This CDR3 is 15 amino acids long. The germline V gene has CDR1 KGHSH and CDR2 LQKENI. The CDR3 reads CASSPPPGFGQPQHF. The CDR3 region has the DNA TGTGCCAGCTCACCACCTCCAGGGTTTGGGCAGCCCCAGCATTTT. Based on the CDR3 plus reference TRBV18 and TRBJ1-5, the full variable domain is NAGVMQNPRHLVRRRGQEARLRCSPMKGHSHVYWYRQLPEEGLKFMVYLQKENIIDESGMPKERFSAEFPKEGPSILRIQQVVRGDSAAYFCASSPPPGFGQPQHFGDGTRLSIL.

The rearrangement uses TRBV10-1 and TRBJ2-7, with 9 nucleotides matching TRBD1. Looked up from germline, CDR1 is WNHNN and CDR2 is SYGVQD (reference sequence). The CDR3 length is 14 residues. Trimming at V came to 4 bases and at J to 6 bases, leaving 7 bases not matched to a gene. CDR3 DNA: TGCGCCAGCAGTGGAATAGGACAGGGGCTCGAGCAGTACTTC. Residues: CASSGIGQGLEQYF.

This rearrangement joins TRBV6-1 to TRBJ2-7; 8 bases line up with TRBD1. In germline, CDR1 is MNHNS, CDR2 SASEGT. The CDR3 is 12 residues long. Unmatched junction bases numbered 4, after V lost 6 bases and J lost 6 bases. CDR3 residues: CASRITGGEQYF. The CDR3 DNA is TGTGCCAGCAGGATTACAGGGGGCGAGCAGTACTTC.

The V call is TRBV29-1, the J call TRBJ1-2; D possibly corresponds to TRBD1 (5 bases). The V gene lost 6 bases and the J gene lost 4 bases, with 12 bases spanning the gap. The CDR3 runs 12 residues. Germline V gives CDR1 SQVTM, CDR2 ANQGSEA. This CDR3 reads CSVHRHSYGYTF. The DNA of the CDR3 is TGCAGCGTGCACAGGCATTCCTATGGCTACACCTTC.

The rearrangement joins TRBV6-5 to TRBJ2-4; perhaps TRBD2 as D (6 bases). CDR1 and CDR2 from the germline V gene are MNHEY and SVGAGI. V dropped 5 bases and J dropped 6 bases, with 14 bases sitting between them. This CDR3 spans 14 amino acids. The CDR3 here is CASSTDGGLNIQYF. The CDR3 nucleotides are TGTGCCAGCAGTACCGATGGAGGGTTAAACATTCAGTACTTC.

This clone was observed a single time. The chain links TRBV4-2 to TRBJ2-2; no firm D call. Germline CDR1 reads LGHNA; CDR2 reads YNFKEQ. V lost 0 bases to trimming and J lost 3 bases, with 14 bases between them. The CDR3 totals 17 residues. CDR3 sequence (DNA): TGTGCCAGCAGCCAAGATGAGAGGATGACTTACACCGGGGAGCTGTTTTTT. Translation: CASSQDERMTYTGELFF.

This clone was recorded once. The rearrangement uses TRBV5-1 and TRBJ1-4; the D is unclear. This CDR3 is built from 14 residues. Between the trimmed V and J ends, which lost 4 bases and 4 bases, there was a span of 11 bases. Germline V CDR1 and CDR2: SGHRS, YFSETQ. The CDR3 protein is CASSSGAVNEKLFF. The CDR3 DNA reads TGCGCCAGCAGCAGCGGTGCCGTTAATGAAAAACTGTTTTTT.

The rearrangement links TRBV5-1 to TRBJ1-2; D gene ambiguous. Germline CDR1 reads SGHRS; CDR2 reads YFSETQ. This CDR3 has 14 residues. Trimming stripped 4 bases from V and 1 base from J, with 11 bases between. CDR3 residues: CASSPFSVNYGYTF. The CDR3 bases are TGCGCCAGCAGCCCCTTCTCGGTTAACTATGGCTACACCTTC.

J is TRBJ2-7 and V is TRBV5-1; D might be TRBD1 (5 bases). Germline V gene sequence: CDR1 SGHRS, CDR2 YFSETQ. Trimming stripped 0 bases from V and 4 bases from J, with 14 bases between. This CDR3 has 15 amino acids. CDR3 sequence (DNA): TGCGCCAGCAGCTTGGGCCCCACGACAGTTTACGAGCAGTACTTC. It encodes CASSLGPTTVYEQYF. Full variable domain (remainder filled in from reference TRBV5-1 and TRBJ2-7): KAGVTQTPRYLIKTRGQQVTLSCSPISGHRSVSWYQQTPGQGLQFLFEYFSETQRNKGNFPGRFSGRQFSNSRSEMNVSTLELGDSALYLCASSLGPTTVYEQYFGPGTRLTVT.

J is TRBJ2-4 and V is TRBV6-1; D is possibly TRBD2 (6 bases). Germline V CDR1 and CDR2: MNHNS, SASEGT. V lost 4 bases, J lost 0 bases, and 19 bases lay in between. The CDR3 has 18 residues. CDR3 DNA sequence: TGTGCCAGCAGTGGAGTACTAGCCTCCGCCCTAGCCAAAAACATTCAGTACTTC. Its protein is CASSGVLASALAKNIQYF.

V and J are TRBV7-2 and TRBJ1-2, with 9 bases matching TRBD1. The CDR3 is made up of 16 amino acids. Unmatched junction bases numbered 7, after V lost 1 base and J lost 4 bases. Germline CDR1 reads SGHTA; CDR2 reads FQGNSA. DNA for the CDR3: TGTGCCAGCAGCTTAGTGGGGACAGGGTACAGCTATGGCTACACCTTC. Protein product: CASSLVGTGYSYGYTF.

The chain joins TRBV5-1 to TRBJ1-4; D not certain. The germline V and J ends were trimmed by 3 bases and 0 bases, with 12 bases remaining between them. This CDR3 has 16 residues. Germline CDR1 and CDR2: SGHRS and YFSETQ. CDR3 DNA sequence: TGCGCCAGCAGCTCCTCCCTAAGTCCAACTAATGAAAAACTGTTTTTT. This translates into CASSSSLSPTNEKLFF.

The rearrangement uses TRBV28 and TRBJ2-4; 7 nucleotides align to TRBD1. V lost 5 bases and J lost 0; bases outside the gene matches: 10. Germline V lookup: CDR1 MDHEN, CDR2 SYDVKM. CDR3 size: 17 residues. The CDR3 coding sequence is TGTGCCAGCAGTCCCTCGACAGGGAACTTAGCCAAAAACATTCAGTACTTC. Translating gives CASSPSTGNLAKNIQYF.

The chain combines TRBV7-9 with TRBJ1-3, with D possibly matching TRBD1 (6 bases). The length of the CDR3 is 15 residues. V was cut by 5 bases and J by 4 bases, with 15 bases left in between. Germline CDR1 is SEHNR and CDR2 is FQNEAQ (reference sequence). CDR3: CASSAGAPGGNTIYF. The CDR3, as DNA: TGTGCCAGCAGCGCAGGGGCGCCTGGAGGAAACACCATATATTTT.

The chain combines TRBV2 with TRBJ1-6; 12 bases match TRBD1. Germline loops: CDR1 SNHLY, CDR2 FYNNEI. The J segment lost 10 bases and the V segment lost 6 bases, leaving 7 bases of the junction unmatched. The CDR3 sequence is 15 residues long. This chain's CDR3 is CASRGQGAIGSPLHF. The CDR3 DNA reads TGTGCCAGCAGGGGACAGGGGGCAATAGGGTCACCCCTCCACTTT.

The V call is TRBV5-6, the J call TRBJ2-7; TRBD2 aligns across 14 bases. Germline CDR1 SGHDT, CDR2 YYEEEE. V dropped 4 bases and J dropped 9; count of bases not matched to a gene: 6. The CDR3 length is 14 residues. Written as DNA, the CDR3 is TGTGCCAGCAGCCCAGGACTAGCGGGAGGTGTGCAGTACTTC. Its translation is CASSPGLAGGVQYF.

The V call is TRBV7-2, the J call TRBJ2-3, with 12 bases that match TRBD2. V gave up 1 base and J gave up 4 bases; unmatched junction bases: 9. Germline loops: CDR1 SGHTA, CDR2 FQGNSA. The CDR3 loop spans 18 amino acids. CDR3: CASSLGGGLAGRADTQYF. DNA of the CDR3: TGTGCCAGCAGCTTAGGAGGGGGACTAGCGGGCAGGGCAGATACGCAGTATTTT.

This chain connects TRBV11-2 to TRBJ2-7; 8 bases line up with TRBD2. This CDR3 is 15 amino acids long. CDR1 is SGHAT and CDR2 is FQNNGV in the germline V gene. The V gene end was trimmed by 3 bases and the J gene end by 6 bases; junction bases not matched to a gene: 10. CDR3 in amino acids: CASSLRGALWSEQYF. The CDR3 DNA is TGTGCCAGCAGCTTGCGGGGGGCCCTTTGGTCCGAGCAGTACTTC.

This rearrangement joins TRBV29-1 to TRBJ2-5; TRBD2 agrees at 9 bases. Trimming at V came to 2 bases and at J to 10 bases, leaving 5 bases not matched to a gene. Germline CDR1 is SQVTM and CDR2 is ANQGSEA. There are 12 residues in the CDR3. The CDR3 loop is CSVERGGGDQYF. The CDR3 DNA follows: TGCAGCGTTGAAAGAGGCGGGGGGGACCAGTACTTC. Drawing the rest from reference TRBV29-1 and TRBJ2-5, the complete variable domain is SAVISQKPSRDICQRGTSLTIQCQVDSQVTMMFWYRQQPGQSLTLIATANQGSEATYESGFVIDKFPISRPNLTFSTLTVSNMSPEDSSIYLCSVERGGGDQYFGPGTRLLVL.

This chain connects TRBV7-8 to TRBJ1-2; D ambiguous. This CDR3 region has 12 residues. In germline, CDR1 is SGHVS, CDR2 FQNEAQ. Trimming removed 5 bases from V and 4 bases from J, with 8 bases in between. The CDR3 sequence: CASSPAGYGYTF. The CDR3 DNA follows: TGTGCCAGCAGCCCGGCGGGCTATGGCTACACCTTC.

This chain links TRBV27 with TRBJ2-7, with TRBD2 matching 8 bases. The CDR3 has 16 amino acids. V lost 4 bases and J lost 5; bases outside the gene matches: 13. Germline V gene data show CDR1 as MNHEY and CDR2 as SMNVEV (reference sequence). CDR3: CASSSLGGGPRNEQYF. In DNA form, the CDR3 reads TGTGCCAGCAGTTCCTTAGGCGGGGGGCCCCGGAACGAGCAGTACTTC.